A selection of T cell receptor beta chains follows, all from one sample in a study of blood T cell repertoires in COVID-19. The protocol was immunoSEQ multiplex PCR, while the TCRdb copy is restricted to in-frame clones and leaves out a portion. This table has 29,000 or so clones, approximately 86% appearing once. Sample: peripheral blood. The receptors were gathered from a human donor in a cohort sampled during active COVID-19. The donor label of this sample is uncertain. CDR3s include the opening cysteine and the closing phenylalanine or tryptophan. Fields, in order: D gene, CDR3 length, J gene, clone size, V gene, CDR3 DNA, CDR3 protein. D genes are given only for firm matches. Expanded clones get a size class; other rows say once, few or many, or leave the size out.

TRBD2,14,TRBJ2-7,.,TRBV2,TGTGCCAGCAGTGCCGGACTAGCGGGAGGCGAGCAGTACTTC,CASSAGLAGGEQYF
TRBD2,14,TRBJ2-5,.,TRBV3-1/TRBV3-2,TGTGCCAGCAGCCAAGATACCGGGGGGGAGACCCAGTACTTC,CASSQDTGGETQYF
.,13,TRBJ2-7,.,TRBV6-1,TGTGCCAGCAGTGAAAAAATAGCCCACGAGCAGTACTTC,CASSEKIAHEQYF
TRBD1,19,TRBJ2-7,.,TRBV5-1,TGCGCCAGCAGCTTGTTTTATTTTCAGAGTGGGACAGGGTTGTACGAGCAGTACTTC,CASSLFYFQSGTGLYEQYF
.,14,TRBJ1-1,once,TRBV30,TGTGCCTGGCATCTGGACAGCTTGAACACTGAAGCTTTCTTT,CAWHLDSLNTEAFF
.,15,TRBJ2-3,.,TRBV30,TGTGCCTGGGCCCGGGGAGCGGGTGCTTTTGATACGCAGTATTTT,CAWARGAGAFDTQYF
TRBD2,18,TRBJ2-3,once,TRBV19,TGTGCCAGTAGTAAAGCGGGAGGGCACTATGGGAGCACAGATACGCAGTATTTT,CASSKAGGHYGSTDTQYF
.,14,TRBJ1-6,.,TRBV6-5,TGTGCCAGCAGAAAACAGGGCGGGAATTCACCCCTCCACTTT,CASRKQGGNSPLHF
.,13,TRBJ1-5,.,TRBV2,TGTGCCAGCAGAAGACTGATGGATCAGCCCCAGCATTTT,CASRRLMDQPQHF
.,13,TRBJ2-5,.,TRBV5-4,TGTGCCAGCAGCACTACTAGCAGGGAGACCCAGTACTTC,CASSTTSRETQYF
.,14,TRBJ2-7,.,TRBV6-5,TGTGCCAGCAGTCAGGAGGGCTTATTCTACGAGCAGTACTTC,CASSQEGLFYEQYF
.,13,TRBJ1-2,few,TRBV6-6,TGTGCCAGCAGTACAGGAGCTAACTATGGCTACACCTTC,CASSTGANYGYTF
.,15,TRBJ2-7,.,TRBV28,TGTGCCAGCAGTTTGTTGGGGCTAAACTCCTACGAGCAGTACTTC,CASSLLGLNSYEQYF
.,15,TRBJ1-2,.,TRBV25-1,TGTGCCAGTGGGCCGGACAGCATCAGTAACTATGGCTACACCTTC,CASGPDSISNYGYTF
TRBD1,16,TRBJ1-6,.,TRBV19,TGTGCCAGTAGTGACGGGACAGCTCATCATAATTCACCCCTCCACTTT,CASSDGTAHHNSPLHF
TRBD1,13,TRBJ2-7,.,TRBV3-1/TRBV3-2,TGTGCCAGCAGCCAAGAGGACAGGGGGAAACAGTACTTC,CASSQEDRGKQYF
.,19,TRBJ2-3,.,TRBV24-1,TGTGCCACCAGTGACTCAGGGGTCTCCGAATCTACTAGCACAGATACGCAGTATTTT,CATSDSGVSESTSTDTQYF
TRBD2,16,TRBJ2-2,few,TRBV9,TGTGCCAGCAGCGCCCAGGGACTAGCGTACACCGGGGAGCTGTTTTTT,CASSAQGLAYTGELFF
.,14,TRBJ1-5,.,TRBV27,TGTGCCAGCAGTTTATTGAGGCGAGGCCAGCCCCAGCATTTT,CASSLLRRGQPQHF
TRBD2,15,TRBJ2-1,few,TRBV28,TGTGCCAGCAGTTTAATGGCTAGCGGGGACAATGAGCAGTTCTTC,CASSLMASGDNEQFF
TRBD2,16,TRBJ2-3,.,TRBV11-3,TGTGCCAGCAGCTTACGAGCGGGATGGCAGGGAGATACGCAGTATTTT,CASSLRAGWQGDTQYF
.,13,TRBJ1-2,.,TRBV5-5,TGTGCCAGCAGCTTGGATTCGGCGGGTGGCTACACCTTC,CASSLDSAGGYTF
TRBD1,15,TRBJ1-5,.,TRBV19,TGTGCCAGTAGTTTGGGACAGCCGGAATCTCAGCCCCAGCATTTT,CASSLGQPESQPQHF
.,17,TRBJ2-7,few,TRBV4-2,TGTGCCAGCAGCCAAGATTTTCGGCGAGGCCGGAGCGGCGAGCAGTACTTC,CASSQDFRRGRSGEQYF
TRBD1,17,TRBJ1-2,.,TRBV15,TGTGCCACCAGCAGAGATCGGGGGACAGGGGATTACTATGGCTACACCTTC,CATSRDRGTGDYYGYTF
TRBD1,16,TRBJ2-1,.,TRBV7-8,TGTGCCAGCAGCCGCTCCGGGACAGGGGGTTACAATGAGCAGTTCTTC,CASSRSGTGGYNEQFF
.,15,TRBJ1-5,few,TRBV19,TGTGCCAGTACTCGGGGGGGATATAGCAATCAGCCCCAGCATTTT,CASTRGGYSNQPQHF
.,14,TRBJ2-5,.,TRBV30,TGTGCCTGGAGACCCCCGACTTCCCAAGAGACCCAGTACTTC,CAWRPPTSQETQYF
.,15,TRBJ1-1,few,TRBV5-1,TGCGCCAGCAGCTTGGTTCCAGGGGCTAACACTGAAGCTTTCTTT,CASSLVPGANTEAFF
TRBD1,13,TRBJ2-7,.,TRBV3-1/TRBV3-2,TGTGCCAGCAGCCAAGCAGGGGGTTCAGAGCAGTACTTC,CASSQAGGSEQYF
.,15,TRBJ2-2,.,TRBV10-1,TGCGCCAGCAGTGAAACAGGGTCTGGCACCGGGGAGCTGTTTTTT,CASSETGSGTGELFF
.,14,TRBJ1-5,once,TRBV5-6,TGTGCCAGCAGCCCGCGAGGGTGGGCTCAGCCCCAGCATTTT,CASSPRGWAQPQHF
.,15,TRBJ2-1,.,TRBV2,TGTGCCAGCAGTGAGTTCCGGACTCCCTACAATGAGCAGTTCTTC,CASSEFRTPYNEQFF
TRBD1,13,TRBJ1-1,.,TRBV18,TGTGCCAGCTCTCCTGAACAGGGGGCTGAAGCTTTCTTT,CASSPEQGAEAFF
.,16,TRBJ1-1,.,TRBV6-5,TGTGCCAGCAGTTACTCGTCCTGGGGGGAATACACTGAAGCTTTCTTT,CASSYSSWGEYTEAFF
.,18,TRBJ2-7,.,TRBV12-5,TGTGCCAGTGCCCCTGGTGACAGGTCCTTCGTTATACCCTACGAGCAGTACTTC,CASAPGDRSFVIPYEQYF
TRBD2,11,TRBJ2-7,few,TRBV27,TGTGCCAGCCGCGGGAGTGGGGCGCAGTACTTC,CASRGSGAQYF
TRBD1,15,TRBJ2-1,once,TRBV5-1,TGCGCCAGCAGATACCGGGGACAGGTGGGGAATGAGCAGTTCTTC,CASRYRGQVGNEQFF
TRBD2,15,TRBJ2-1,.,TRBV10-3,TGTGCCATCAGTGCAACAGCGGGAGAGGGCAATGAGCAGTTCTTC,CAISATAGEGNEQFF
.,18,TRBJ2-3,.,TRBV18,TGTGCCAGCTCACCAGTCCCCCTCGGTATCCTTAGCACAGATACGCAGTATTTT,CASSPVPLGILSTDTQYF
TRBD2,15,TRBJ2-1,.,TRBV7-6,TGTGCCAGCAGCTTAGAGGGACTAGCGGGAGATGAGCAGTTCTTC,CASSLEGLAGDEQFF
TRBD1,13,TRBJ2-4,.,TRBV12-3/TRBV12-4,TGTGCCAGCAGTCTGGACAGGCGTTCTCTTCAGTACTTC,CASSLDRRSLQYF
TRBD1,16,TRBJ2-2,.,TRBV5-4,TGTGCCAGCAGCGATAACCGGGACAGGGGGCGCGGGGAGCTGTTTTTT,CASSDNRDRGRGELFF
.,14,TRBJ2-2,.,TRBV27,TGTGCCAGCAGTTTATCGAGGGCAGCCGGGGAGCTGTTTTTT,CASSLSRAAGELFF
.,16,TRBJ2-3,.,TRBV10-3,TGTGCCATCAGTGGACTTAGCGTAACTAGCACAGATACGCAGTATTTT,CAISGLSVTSTDTQYF
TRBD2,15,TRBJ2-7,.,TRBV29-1,TGCAGCGTCCGGGAGGGGGGACCCCACTCGAGCGAGCAGTACTTC,CSVREGGPHSSEQYF
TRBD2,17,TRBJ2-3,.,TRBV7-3,TGTGCCAGCAGCTCCGGACTAGCGGGATGGGACACAGATACGCAGTATTTT,CASSSGLAGWDTDTQYF
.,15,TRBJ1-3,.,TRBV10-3,TGTGCCATCAGTGAGTTCGGGGTATCTGGAAACACCATATATTTT,CAISEFGVSGNTIYF
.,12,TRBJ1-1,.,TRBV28,TGTGCCAGCAGTTTGGCCCACACTGAAGCTTTCTTT,CASSLAHTEAFF
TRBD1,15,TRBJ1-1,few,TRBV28,TGTGCCAGCAGTTCTCTCCGGGACAGGGGTGCTGAAGCTTTCTTT,CASSSLRDRGAEAFF
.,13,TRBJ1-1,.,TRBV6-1,TGTGCCAGCAGTGAACAGGGGACCACTGAAGCTTTCTTT,CASSEQGTTEAFF
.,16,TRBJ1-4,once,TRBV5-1,TGCGCCAGCAGCTTCGCCGTGAGTTCAACTAATGAAAAACTGTTTTTT,CASSFAVSSTNEKLFF